A selection of T cell receptor beta chains follows, all from one sample in a study of blood T cell repertoires in COVID-19. Generated by immunoSEQ multiplex PCR, the TCRdb table keeps only in-frame clones and is missing some. Seen here are about 250,000 clones, more than 70% observed once, and the top ten hold roughly 7.8%. Sequenced: peripheral blood. These receptors originate from a man between 40 and 49 years old with active or convalescent COVID-19. Each CDR3 is given with its conserved first and last residue. Each record gives: J gene, clone size, D gene, V gene, CDR3 protein, CDR3 DNA. D genes are given only for firm matches. Some rows mark clone size as missing; the rest say once, few, many or name a class of expanded clone.

>TRBJ1-2|.|.|TRBV27
CASSLLGAGYGYTF
TGTGCCAGCAGTTTATTAGGAGCCGGCTATGGCTACACCTTC
>TRBJ1-2|.|.|TRBV19
CASRDTLHGYTF
TGTGCCAGTAGGGACACTCTCCATGGCTACACCTTC
>TRBJ2-1|.|TRBD1|TRBV18
CASSPIQDRTFNEQFF
TGTGCCAGCTCACCAATTCAGGACAGGACCTTCAATGAGCAGTTCTTC
>TRBJ1-1|once|.|TRBV10-1
CASSESGGTEAFF
TGCGCCAGCAGTGAGTCGGGAGGAACTGAAGCTTTCTTT
>TRBJ2-7|.|.|TRBV5-4
CASSLRGAAYEQYF
TGTGCCAGCAGCTTGCGGGGGGCGGCCTACGAGCAGTACTTC
>TRBJ2-2|.|.|TRBV6-5
CASRLINTGELFF
TGTGCCAGCAGACTGATTAACACCGGGGAGCTGTTTTTT
>TRBJ2-7|.|TRBD2|TRBV30
CAWTEQWASGVYEQYF
TGTGCCTGGACGGAACAATGGGCTAGCGGAGTCTACGAGCAGTACTTC
>TRBJ1-1|.|.|TRBV27
CASSLLGGPSEAFF
TGTGCCAGCAGTTTACTCGGGGGACCAAGTGAAGCTTTCTTT
>TRBJ1-5|.|.|TRBV19
CASSSIPGPQHF
TGTGCCAGTAGTTCCATACCGGGGCCCCAGCATTTT
>TRBJ2-1|.|.|TRBV2
CASSELSREGEQFF
TGTGCCAGCAGTGAATTAAGCAGGGAAGGTGAGCAGTTCTTC
>TRBJ2-2|.|.|TRBV28
CASSLRPLNTGELFF
TGTGCCAGCAGTTTGAGGCCGCTGAACACCGGGGAGCTGTTTTTT
>TRBJ1-1|.|.|TRBV30
CAWSVGGTFLF
TGTGCCTGGAGTGTTGGGGGGACCTTTCTCTTT
>TRBJ1-3|.|.|TRBV5-4
CASSSTGLSTIYF
TGTGCCAGCAGCTCCACAGGTCTCAGCACCATATATTTT
>TRBJ1-2|.|.|TRBV7-2
CASSPLGLTGDGYTF
TGTGCCAGCAGCCCACTTGGCCTCACAGGAGATGGCTACACCTTC
>TRBJ1-5|.|TRBD1|TRBV18
CASSPQTGGVTSNQPQHF
TGTGCCAGCTCACCTCAGACAGGGGGCGTTACTAGCAATCAGCCCCAGCATTTT
>TRBJ2-3|once|.|TRBV19
CASNGGRGTDTQYF
TGTGCCAGTAACGGGGGTAGAGGCACAGATACGCAGTATTTT
>TRBJ2-3|.|TRBD1|TRBV11-3
CASSLRSGTGHTDTQYF
TGTGCCAGCAGCTTAAGATCCGGGACAGGACACACAGATACGCAGTATTTT
>TRBJ2-3|.|.|TRBV4-3
CASSQDRGWDTQYF
TGCGCCAGCAGCCAAGATCGGGGGTGGGATACGCAGTATTTT